A selection of T cell receptor beta chains follows, all from one sample in a study of CD4 T cells in relation to SARS-CoV-2 and coronaviruses. For these receptors, no antigen is known. Generated by immunoSEQ multiplex PCR, the TCRdb table keeps only in-frame clones and is missing some. The sample yields tens of thousands of clones, about 80% seen once. The material sequenced was memory CD4+ T cells from PBMCs, cultured in vitro. The receptor set was obtained from an adult with COVID-19. Both conserved end residues are part of each CDR3. The D gene is left open where the match is weak. Clone sizes are given selectively: once, few, many, or a class where the clone is expanded.

d_call | j_call | v_call | clone_size | cdr3_nt | cdr3_aa
NA | TRBJ2-7 | TRBV2 | NA | TGTGCCAGCAGTCCAGACTTGACCTCCTACGAGCAGTACTTC | CASSPDLTSYEQYF
NA | TRBJ2-3 | TRBV28 | NA | TGTGCCAGCAGCCTAAGGGGGGCTATTAGCACAGATACGCAGTATTTT | CASSLRGAISTDTQYF
NA | TRBJ2-3 | TRBV10-3 | few | TGTGCCATCATGGGCAGGGATACAGATACGCAGTATTTT | CAIMGRDTDTQYF
NA | TRBJ2-3 | TRBV20-1 | NA | TGCAGGGCTGCCCGAGATACGCAGTATTTT | CRAARDTQYF
NA | TRBJ1-2 | TRBV11-2 | NA | TGTGCCAGCACCTCCCCCCGCAGGCCACGTAACTATGGCTACACCTTC | CASTSPRRPRNYGYTF
TRBD1 | TRBJ2-1 | TRBV23-1 | NA | TGCGCCAGCAGTCTGCCGGACAGGGCCCACAATGAGCAGTTCTTC | CASSLPDRAHNEQFF
TRBD1 | TRBJ2-7 | TRBV11-2 | NA | TGTGCCAGCAGCGTCAGAAGGACAGGGGGTTTCGGCTACGAGCAGTACTTC | CASSVRRTGGFGYEQYF
NA | TRBJ2-2 | TRBV7-6 | NA | TGTGCCAGCAGCTTAGATTCGGTCCTCACCGGGGAGCTGTTTTTT | CASSLDSVLTGELFF
TRBD2 | TRBJ2-1 | TRBV5-1 | NA | TGCGCCAGCAGCTCCACCGGGACTAGATACAATGAGCAGTTCTTC | CASSSTGTRYNEQFF
NA | TRBJ1-4 | TRBV6-5 | NA | TGTGCCAGCAGTTATAGGCAGACTAATGAAAAACTGTTTTTT | CASSYRQTNEKLFF
NA | TRBJ1-1 | TRBV5-5 | NA | TGTGCCAGCAGCTTTAGTGGAAACACTGAAGCTTTCTTT | CASSFSGNTEAFF
NA | TRBJ2-1 | TRBV28 | NA | TGTGCCAGACCTCAACAGGGGCAGTTCTTC | CARPQQGQFF
NA | TRBJ2-1 | TRBV16 | NA | TGTGCCAGCAGTCAAACGTCCCAGGATACTGAGCAGTTCTTC | CASSQTSQDTEQFF
TRBD1 | TRBJ2-1 | TRBV6-5 | NA | TGTGCCAGCAGATACTCGGGACAGGTGGCGAATGAGCAGTTCTTC | CASRYSGQVANEQFF
NA | TRBJ2-6 | TRBV4-1 | few | TGCGCCAGCAGCCAAGATCGGGGTACCGGGGCCAACGTCCTGACTTTC | CASSQDRGTGANVLTF
NA | TRBJ1-2 | TRBV5-1 | NA | TGCGCCAGCAGCTTGGAGGGGAACTCTAACTATGGCTACACCTTC | CASSLEGNSNYGYTF
NA | TRBJ2-7 | TRBV11-2 | NA | TGTGCCAGCGGACGCCTCTCCTACGAGCAGTACTTC | CASGRLSYEQYF
NA | TRBJ2-5 | TRBV28 | NA | TGTGCCAGCAGCCCAGGTGGGGGGCTTGGGGAGACCCAGTACTTC | CASSPGGGLGETQYF
TRBD1 | TRBJ1-4 | TRBV5-1 | NA | TGCGCCAGCAGCTTGGAGGGGACAGGGGATGAAAAACTGTTTTTT | CASSLEGTGDEKLFF
TRBD1 | TRBJ1-1 | TRBV27 | NA | TGTGCCAGCAGTTCCTGGACAGGGCGGGGGGTGAACACTGAAGCTTTCTTT | CASSSWTGRGVNTEAFF
TRBD2 | TRBJ2-1 | TRBV28 | NA | TGTGCCAGCAGTGTAGCGGGAGTCCCCTGGAATGAGCAGTTCTTC | CASSVAGVPWNEQFF
TRBD2 | TRBJ2-1 | TRBV28 | NA | TGTGCCAGCAGTGCCATGTGGCGGGAGAGTGATGAGCAGTTCTTC | CASSAMWRESDEQFF
TRBD1 | TRBJ1-2 | TRBV9 | few | TGTGCCAGCAGTGACGGGACAGGGATCAACTATGGCTACACCTTC | CASSDGTGINYGYTF
NA | TRBJ2-3 | TRBV20-1 | NA | TGCAGTGCGGAAACATCAGATACGCAGTATTTT | CSAETSDTQYF
NA | TRBJ2-1 | TRBV7-3 | NA | TGTGCCAGCAGCCCGGGCCCTTCCTACAATGAGCAGTTCTTC | CASSPGPSYNEQFF
NA | TRBJ1-5 | TRBV19 | NA | TGTGCCAGTAGAACGACAGGTTATAGCAATCAGCCCCAGCATTTT | CASRTTGYSNQPQHF
NA | TRBJ2-5 | TRBV18 | once | TGTGCCAGCTCACCACCCTCCATGCAAGAGACCCAGTACTTC | CASSPPSMQETQYF
NA | TRBJ2-6 | TRBV9 | NA | TGTGCCAGCAGCGTAGCCGGGGCCTCTGGGGCCAACGTCCTGACTTTC | CASSVAGASGANVLTF
NA | TRBJ1-6 | TRBV3-1/TRBV3-2 | NA | TGTGCCAGCAGCCGATCCCAGAATAATTCACCCCTCCACTTT | CASSRSQNNSPLHF
NA | TRBJ2-6 | TRBV6-6 | NA | TGTGCCAGCAGGAGTAGGAAGGGGGCTGGGGCCAACGTCCTGACTTTC | CASRSRKGAGANVLTF
TRBD2 | TRBJ2-1 | TRBV6-5 | once | TGTGCCAGCAGTTACTCGATATCGGGAGGGCCGGATGAGCAGTTCTTC | CASSYSISGGPDEQFF
NA | TRBJ2-1 | TRBV3-1/TRBV3-2 | NA | TGTGCCAGCAGCCAAGACTCTGGAGGCAATGAGCAGTTCTTC | CASSQDSGGNEQFF
NA | TRBJ2-2 | TRBV2 | NA | TGTGCCAGCAGGGACAAAGGGGAGCTGTTTTTT | CASRDKGELFF
NA | TRBJ2-6 | TRBV5-1 | NA | TGCGCCAGCAGAGCCCCGTTTCGGGCCAACGTCCTGACTTTC | CASRAPFRANVLTF
NA | TRBJ1-2 | TRBV7-9 | NA | TGTGCCAGCAGCCCTCAGGGTGGGTTGGGGTATGGCTACACCTTC | CASSPQGGLGYGYTF
TRBD1 | TRBJ2-7 | TRBV18 | NA | TGTGCCAGCTCACCACCGGGGCAGGGGGCCTACGAGCAGTACTTC | CASSPPGQGAYEQYF
TRBD1 | TRBJ2-7 | TRBV29-1 | NA | TGCAGCGTTGAGGCCGGGACAGGGGGGACCTACGAGCAGTACTTC | CSVEAGTGGTYEQYF
NA | TRBJ2-1 | TRBV28 | NA | TGTGCCAGCAGACCCCGGACAGCCTCCTACAATGAGCAGTTCTTC | CASRPRTASYNEQFF
NA | TRBJ2-2 | TRBV4-2 | NA | TGTGCCAGCAGCCCAATTAGCGCGGTGAGGGCCGGGGAGCTGTTTTTT | CASSPISAVRAGELFF
NA | TRBJ2-3 | TRBV29-1 | NA | TGCAGCGTTGTGCGGGTGGGGACAGATACGCAGTATTTT | CSVVRVGTDTQYF
TRBD1 | TRBJ1-1 | TRBV4-1 | NA | TGCGCCAGCAGCCAATTTCTCAGGGGGCGAGAGACTGAAGCTTTCTTT | CASSQFLRGRETEAFF
NA | TRBJ2-7 | TRBV6-5 | NA | TGTGCCAGCAGTCCTCCCGAATTAAACGAGCAGTACTTC | CASSPPELNEQYF
TRBD1 | TRBJ2-3 | TRBV6-2/TRBV6-3 | once | TGTGCCAGCAGTTACCTACAGGGGGCGAGGACAGATACGCAGTATTTT | CASSYLQGARTDTQYF
TRBD1 | TRBJ2-7 | TRBV6-5 | NA | TGTGCCAGCAGTTATGGGACAGGACCCTTCGAGCAGTACTTC | CASSYGTGPFEQYF
NA | TRBJ2-1 | TRBV21-1 | NA | TGTGCCAGCAGCACGGCTCCCGGGTTCAATGAGCAGTTCTTC | CASSTAPGFNEQFF
NA | TRBJ2-1 | TRBV12-3/TRBV12-4 | few | TGTGCCAGCAGTGATAGCCCCAACAATGAGCAGTTCTTC | CASSDSPNNEQFF
NA | TRBJ1-2 | TRBV4-1 | few | TGCGCCAGCAGCCAAGAGGGTAGGAGGGACTATGGCTACACCTTC | CASSQEGRRDYGYTF
NA | TRBJ2-3 | TRBV6-1 | NA | TGTGCCAGCAGTGAAGCGACACAGGGTTTGCCAGATACGCAGTATTTT | CASSEATQGLPDTQYF
NA | TRBJ2-1 | TRBV6-5 | once | TGTGCCAGCACCTTGGGGGCAGGAGCCTACAATGAGCAGTTCTTC | CASTLGAGAYNEQFF
NA | TRBJ2-1 | TRBV7-9 | NA | TGTGCCAGCAGCTTAGGGTCCAGCGTACGTAATGAGCAGTTCTTC | CASSLGSSVRNEQFF